Listed here are 17 T cell receptor beta chains from one sample, sequenced in a study of response to subunit inactivated influenza vaccine. TCRdb re-called the RT-PCR reads through MiXCR, storing one row per CDR3 protein. This table has 630,000 or so distinct CDR3 sequences, around 16% appearing once. This sample comprised PBMCs from blood, obtained approximately 12 days after vaccination. These receptors all stem from a man aged 50 or older who received an inactivated influenza vaccine.

This chain uses TRBV30 with TRBJ2-7; D not resolved. Trimming stripped 0 bases from V and 7 bases from J, with 7 bases between. Looked up from germline, CDR1 is GTSNPN and CDR2 is SVGIG (reference sequence). The CDR3 covers 11 residues. The DNA of the CDR3 is TGTGCCTGGAGTGTTTCCGGGGAGCAGTACTTC. Residues: CAWSVSGEQYF.

This clonotype was recorded a few times. The V and J genes are TRBV6-1 and TRBJ2-5; 9 bases agree with TRBD2. V was clipped by 5 bases and J by 5 bases; unmatched bases: 9. CDR1 and CDR2 from the germline V gene are MNHNS and SASEGT. This CDR3 region has 15 residues. CDR3 DNA sequence: TGTGCCAGCAGTCGACTAGCGGACACAGGCGAGACCCAGTACTTC. This translates into CASSRLADTGETQYF.

V is TRBV3-1 and J is TRBJ2-1, with 9 nucleotides matching TRBD1. Per germline, CDR1 LGHDT and CDR2 YNNKEL (reference sequence). V was pared by 7 bases and J by 0 bases, with 7 bases of the junction left unmatched. The CDR3 length is 16 residues. CDR3 protein: CASTTGQGVSYNEQFF. CDR3 nucleotides: TGTGCCAGCACCACGGGACAGGGCGTCTCCTACAATGAGCAGTTCTTC.

This clonotype was seen more than once but under ten times. For the CDR3, the DNA is TGCAGTGCTAGAGGCCTTAGCGGGAGGGCAGGGGATACGCAGTATTTT. Translation gives CSARGLSGRAGDTQYF. The chain employs TRBV20-1 and TRBJ2-3; 11 bases map to TRBD2. The trim removed 1 base at V and 6 bases at J, leaving 9 bases unmatched. There are 16 residues in the CDR3. CDR1 is DFQATT and CDR2 is SNEGSKA in the germline V gene (reference sequence).

The V call is TRBV15, the J call TRBJ2-7; D is undetermined. V lost 3 bases and J 4 bases, leaving 10 bases between the germline ends. There are 13 residues in the CDR3. CDR1 and CDR2 from the germline V gene are LNHNV and YYDKDF (reference sequence). In DNA form, the CDR3 reads TGTGCCACCAGCAGTACAGAGACTTACGAGCAGTACTTC. Protein product: CATSSTETYEQYF. The full variable domain, rest sourced from reference TRBV15 and TRBJ2-7, is DAMVIQNPRYQVTQFGKPVTLSCSQTLNHNVMYWYQQKSSQAPKLLFHYYDKDFNNEADTPDNFQSRRPNTSFCFLDIRSPGLGDTAMYLCATSSTETYEQYFGPGTRLTVT.

V is TRBV12-3 or TRBV12-4 and J is TRBJ2-7; D perhaps matches TRBD1 (5 bases). The CDR3 contains 14 residues. Trimming removed 5 bases at V and 6 bases at J, with 17 bases between. The CDR3 nucleotides read TGTGCCAGCAGTGACAGACAGTTAATTTTCGAGCAGTACTTC. This sequence encodes CASSDRQLIFEQYF.

This clonotype showed up just a few times. The rearrangement joins TRBV5-1 to TRBJ1-1, with D possibly matching TRBD1 (6 bases). From germline, CDR1 is SGHRS and CDR2 YFSETQ. There are 12 residues in the CDR3. Between the trimmed V and J ends, which lost 4 bases and 5 bases, there was a span of 9 bases. The CDR3, as DNA: TGCGCCAGCAGCCCAGGACAGACTGAAGCTTTCTTT. Encoded protein: CASSPGQTEAFF.

This clonotype was seen a few times. This chain connects TRBV5-4 to TRBJ2-3, with D unresolved. With 4 bases removed from V and 3 bases from J, the gap between germline ends came to 12 bases. The CDR3 runs 14 residues. CDR1 SGHNT and CDR2 YYREEE come from the germline V gene (reference sequence). The CDR3 DNA reads as TGTGCCAGCAGCCGCCCTAAGCAAACAGATACGCAGTATTTT. Residues: CASSRPKQTDTQYF.

The chain carries TRBV5-1 and TRBJ2-3; D may be TRBD2 (5 bases). CDR1 is SGHRS, CDR2 YFSETQ, per germline. The CDR3 totals 15 residues. V shed 4 bases and J shed 2 bases, with 14 bases lying between them. CDR3 in DNA: TGCGCCAGCAGCCCAGCTAGGAGGTCCACAGATACGCAGTATTTT. This codes for CASSPARRSTDTQYF.

The chain recombines TRBV20-1 with TRBJ2-3; 16 nucleotides match TRBD2. Trimming took 6 bases from V and 2 from J; bases not matched to a gene: 5. Germline V gene data show CDR1 as DFQATT and CDR2 as SNEGSKA (reference sequence). The CDR3 has 16 amino acids. The CDR3 sequence: CSASGTSGGDTDTQYF. The DNA for the CDR3 is TGCAGTGCAAGCGGGACTAGCGGGGGGGACACAGATACGCAGTATTTT.

The chain employs TRBV4-1 and TRBJ1-4; D is possibly TRBD1 (5 bases). Per germline, CDR1 MGHRA and CDR2 YSYEKL. Trimming took off 1 base at V and 7 bases at J, with 7 bases between the two ends. The CDR3 is 13 amino acids. The CDR3: CASSQGQFEKLFF. In nucleotides, the CDR3 is TGCGCCAGCAGCCAAGGACAGTTTGAAAAACTGTTTTTT.

In this sample, this clonotype turned up a few times. CDR3 residues: CASSGLAGGESTDTQYF. CDR3 in DNA: TGCGCCAGCAGTGGACTAGCGGGAGGCGAAAGCACAGATACGCAGTATTTT. The chain combines TRBV5-1 with TRBJ2-3; 14 bases are a match to TRBD2. In germline, CDR1 is SGHRS, CDR2 YFSETQ. The ends lost 5 bases at V and 0 bases at J; junction bases unmatched: 5. The CDR3 extends over 17 amino acids.

This clonotype showed up just a few times. V is TRBV25-1 and J is TRBJ2-7; 7 nucleotides match TRBD2. The CDR3 spans 16 residues. V dropped 1 base and J dropped 4; count of bases not matched to a gene: 10. Germline-derived CDR1 and CDR2 are MGHDK and SYGVNS. In DNA, the CDR3 is TGTGCCAGCAGTGAATCTGTACTGCAGGGAGGGTACGAGCAGTACTTC. This codes for CASSESVLQGGYEQYF.

The rearrangement links TRBV15 to TRBJ2-1; 7 bases align to TRBD2. Germline trimming cut 0 bases from V and 0 bases from J; bases unmatched to any gene: 2. The CDR3 length is 16 residues. Germline loops: CDR1 LNHNV, CDR2 YYDKDF (reference sequence). CDR3 DNA sequence: TGTGCCACCAGCAGAGAAAGGACTAGCTCCTACAATGAGCAGTTCTTC. Translation: CATSRERTSSYNEQFF.

V usage is TRBV4-1 and J usage is TRBJ1-2, with unresolved D. The V end lost 1 base, the J end lost 1 base, and 13 bases lay between the germline ends. Germline V gene data show CDR1 as MGHRA and CDR2 as YSYEKL. CDR3 size: 16 residues. The CDR3 reads CASSQVPDFLNYGYTF. As DNA, the CDR3 is TGCGCCAGCAGCCAAGTGCCAGACTTCCTTAACTATGGCTACACCTTC.

The chain is built from TRBV12-3 or TRBV12-4 and TRBJ1-1; no clear D gene. The V gene lost 3 bases and the J gene lost 0 bases, with 8 bases spanning the gap. This CDR3 contains 14 residues. The CDR3 sequence is CASSFRTMNTEAFF. In DNA, the CDR3 is TGTGCCAGCAGTTTCAGGACCATGAACACTGAAGCTTTCTTT.

This clonotype was detected only a few times. This chain joins TRBV20-1 and TRBJ2-3; 7 bases line up with TRBD2. The CDR3 is 15 residues long. Germline-derived CDR1 and CDR2 are DFQATT and SNEGSKA (reference sequence). V lost 3 bases to trimming and J lost 2 bases; unmatched junction nucleotides: 8. The CDR3 DNA follows: TGCAGTGCTAGTTTGTTCGGGACTAACACAGATACGCAGTATTTT. Its protein product is CSASLFGTNTDTQYF.